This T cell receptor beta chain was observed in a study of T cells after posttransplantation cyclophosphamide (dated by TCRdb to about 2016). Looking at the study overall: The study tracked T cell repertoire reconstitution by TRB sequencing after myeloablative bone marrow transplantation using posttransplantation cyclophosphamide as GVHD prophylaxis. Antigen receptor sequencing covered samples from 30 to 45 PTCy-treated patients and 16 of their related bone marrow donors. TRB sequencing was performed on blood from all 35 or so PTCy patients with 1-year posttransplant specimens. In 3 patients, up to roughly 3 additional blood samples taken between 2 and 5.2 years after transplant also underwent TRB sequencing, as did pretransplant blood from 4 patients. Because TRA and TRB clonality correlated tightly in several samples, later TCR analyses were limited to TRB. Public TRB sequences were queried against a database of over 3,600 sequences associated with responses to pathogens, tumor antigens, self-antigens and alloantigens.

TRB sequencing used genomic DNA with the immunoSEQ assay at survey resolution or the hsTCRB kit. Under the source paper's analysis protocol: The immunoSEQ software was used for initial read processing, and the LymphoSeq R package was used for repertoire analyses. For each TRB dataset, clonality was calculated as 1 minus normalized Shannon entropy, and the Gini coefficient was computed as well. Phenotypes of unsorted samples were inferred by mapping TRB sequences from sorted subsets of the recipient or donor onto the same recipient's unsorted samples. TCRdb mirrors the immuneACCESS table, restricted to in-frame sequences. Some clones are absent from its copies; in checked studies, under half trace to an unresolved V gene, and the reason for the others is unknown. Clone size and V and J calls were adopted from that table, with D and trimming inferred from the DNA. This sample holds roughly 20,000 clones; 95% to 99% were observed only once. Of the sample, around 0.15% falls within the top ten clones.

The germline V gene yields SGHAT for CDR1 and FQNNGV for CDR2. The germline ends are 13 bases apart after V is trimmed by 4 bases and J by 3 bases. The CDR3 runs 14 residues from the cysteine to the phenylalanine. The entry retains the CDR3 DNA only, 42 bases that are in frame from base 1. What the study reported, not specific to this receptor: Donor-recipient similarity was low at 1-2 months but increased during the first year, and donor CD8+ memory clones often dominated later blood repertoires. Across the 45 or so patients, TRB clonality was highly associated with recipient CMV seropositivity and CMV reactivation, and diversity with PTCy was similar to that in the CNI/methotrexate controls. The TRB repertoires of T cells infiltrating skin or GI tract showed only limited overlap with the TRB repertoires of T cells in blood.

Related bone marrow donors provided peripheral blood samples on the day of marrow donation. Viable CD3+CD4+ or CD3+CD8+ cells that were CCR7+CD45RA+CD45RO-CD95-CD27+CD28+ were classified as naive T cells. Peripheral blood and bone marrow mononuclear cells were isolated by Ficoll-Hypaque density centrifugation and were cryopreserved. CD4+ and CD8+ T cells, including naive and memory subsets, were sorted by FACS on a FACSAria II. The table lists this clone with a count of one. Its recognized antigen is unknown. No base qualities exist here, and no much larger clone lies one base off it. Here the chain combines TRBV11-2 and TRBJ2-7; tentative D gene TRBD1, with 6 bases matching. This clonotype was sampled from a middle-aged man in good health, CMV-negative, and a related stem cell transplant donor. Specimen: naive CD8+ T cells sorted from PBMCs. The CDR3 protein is CASSSSGTYYEQYF. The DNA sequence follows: TGTGCCAGCAGCTCCTCCGGGACATACTACGAGCAGTACTTC.